This TCR beta chain stems from a study of neoadjuvant anti-PD-1 for oral cavity cancer. Study at large: Patients without progression got a fourth dose around day 43.

PBMCs were not maintained or expanded in culture before analysis. Sequencing was performed with immunoSEQ multiplex PCR; in TCRdb, only in-frame clones are kept and a portion is missing. The sample carries about 72,000 clones, around four fifths recorded once. This CDR3 spans 19 amino acids. Trimming at V came to 0 bases and at J to 2 bases, leaving 10 bases not matched to a gene. In germline, CDR1 is LNHDA, CDR2 SQIVND (reference sequence). The sequence was collected from a person aged 35 to 85 with oral cavity squamous cell carcinoma. The sample was PBMCs, taken before nivolumab (anti-PD-1) treatment. The V call is TRBV19, the J call TRBJ2-3; 11 bases match TRBD2. The CDR3 loop reads CASSIDFTSGSLFTDTQYF. The CDR3 DNA reads as TGTGCCAGTAGTATAGATTTTACTAGCGGGAGCTTGTTCACAGATACGCAGTATTTT.